This T cell receptor (beta chain) stems from a study of cytotoxic CD8 clonotypes in ibrutinib-treated CLL. Overall study: Partial response occurred in some 25 patients and complete response in 2; at median about 72 months, roughly 15 remained remitted and some 12 progressed.

Data came from immunoSEQ multiplex PCR; TCRdb stores just in-frame clones and leaves some out. The table includes some 80,000 clones, roughly 77% detected once. This CDR3 has 13 residues. Trimming removed 3 bases from V and 3 bases from J, with 9 bases in between. CDR1 and CDR2 (germline): ENHRY, SYGVKD. The rearrangement links TRBV10-3 to TRBJ2-7; D ambiguous. Material: PBMCs, obtained after 12 months of ibrutinib treatment. This clonotype originated in a human donor with chronic lymphocytic leukemia. CDR3 nucleotide sequence: TGTGCCATCAGTGATGGTGGCCTCTACGAGCAGTACTTC. Translated, it gives CAISDGGLYEQYF.